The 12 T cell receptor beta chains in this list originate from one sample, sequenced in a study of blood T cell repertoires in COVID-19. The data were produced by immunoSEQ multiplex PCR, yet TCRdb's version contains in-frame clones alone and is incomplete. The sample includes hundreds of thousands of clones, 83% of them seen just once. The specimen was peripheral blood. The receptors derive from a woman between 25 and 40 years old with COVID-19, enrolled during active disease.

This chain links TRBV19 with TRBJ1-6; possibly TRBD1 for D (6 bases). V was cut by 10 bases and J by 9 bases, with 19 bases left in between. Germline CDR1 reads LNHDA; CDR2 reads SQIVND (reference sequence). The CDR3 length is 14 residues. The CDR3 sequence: CATQPGQRLSPLHF. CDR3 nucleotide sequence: TGTGCCACTCAACCGGGACAAAGACTTTCACCCCTCCACTTT.

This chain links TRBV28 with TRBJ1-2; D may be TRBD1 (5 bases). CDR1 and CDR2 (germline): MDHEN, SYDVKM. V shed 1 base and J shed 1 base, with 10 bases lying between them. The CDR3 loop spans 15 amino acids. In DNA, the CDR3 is TGTGCCAGCAGTTTATCGTGGGGGGGTAACTATGGCTACACCTTC. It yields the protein CASSLSWGGNYGYTF.

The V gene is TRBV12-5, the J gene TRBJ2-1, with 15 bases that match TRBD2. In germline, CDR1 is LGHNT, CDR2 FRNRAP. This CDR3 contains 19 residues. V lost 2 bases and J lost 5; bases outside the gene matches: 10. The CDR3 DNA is TGTGCTAGTGGTTTGTGGAGGGGACTAGCGGGAGGAGGCAACAATGAGCAGTTCTTC. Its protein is CASGLWRGLAGGGNNEQFF.

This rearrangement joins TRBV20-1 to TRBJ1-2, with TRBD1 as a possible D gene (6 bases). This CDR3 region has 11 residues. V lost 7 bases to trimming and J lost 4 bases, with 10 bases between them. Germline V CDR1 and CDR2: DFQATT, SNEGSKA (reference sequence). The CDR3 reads CSGRGIYGYTF. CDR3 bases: TGCAGTGGAAGGGGGATCTATGGCTACACCTTC.

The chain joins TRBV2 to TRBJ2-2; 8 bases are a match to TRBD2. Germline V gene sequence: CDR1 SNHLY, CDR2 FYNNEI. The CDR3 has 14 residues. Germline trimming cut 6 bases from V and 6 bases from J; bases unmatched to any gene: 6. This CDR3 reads CASRPGLVPGELFF. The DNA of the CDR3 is TGTGCCAGCAGACCGGGACTAGTGCCCGGGGAGCTGTTTTTT.

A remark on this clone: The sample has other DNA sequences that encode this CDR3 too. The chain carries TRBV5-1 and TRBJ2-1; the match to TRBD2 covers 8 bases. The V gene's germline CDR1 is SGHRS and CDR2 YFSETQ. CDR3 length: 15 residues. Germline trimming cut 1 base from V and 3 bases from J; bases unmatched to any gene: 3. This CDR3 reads CASSLRTSGYNEQFF. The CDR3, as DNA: TGCGCCAGCAGCTTGAGAACTAGCGGCTACAATGAGCAGTTCTTC.

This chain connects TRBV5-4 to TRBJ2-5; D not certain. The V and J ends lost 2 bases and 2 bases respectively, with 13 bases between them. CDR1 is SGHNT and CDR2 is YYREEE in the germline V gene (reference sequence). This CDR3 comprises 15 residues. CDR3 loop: CASSFGEAVQETQYF. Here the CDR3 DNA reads TGTGCCAGCAGCTTCGGCGAGGCAGTACAAGAGACCCAGTACTTC. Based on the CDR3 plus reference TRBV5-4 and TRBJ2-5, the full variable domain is ETGVTQSPTHLIKTRGQQVTLRCSSQSGHNTVSWYQQALGQGPQFIFQYYREEENGRGNFPPRFSGLQFPNYSSELNVNALELDDSALYLCASSFGEAVQETQYFGPGTRLLVL.

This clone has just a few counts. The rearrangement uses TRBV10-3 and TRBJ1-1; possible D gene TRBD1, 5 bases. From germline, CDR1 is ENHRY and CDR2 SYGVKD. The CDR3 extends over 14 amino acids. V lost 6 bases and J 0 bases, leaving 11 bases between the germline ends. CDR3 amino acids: CAIRPGYMNTEAFF. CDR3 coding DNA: TGTGCCATCAGACCAGGGTACATGAACACTGAAGCTTTCTTT.

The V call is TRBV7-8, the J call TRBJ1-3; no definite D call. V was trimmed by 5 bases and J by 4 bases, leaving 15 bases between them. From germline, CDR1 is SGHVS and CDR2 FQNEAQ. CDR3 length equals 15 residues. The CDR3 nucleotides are TGTGCCAGCAGCCAACTGGGCCCTACGGGAAACACCATATATTTT. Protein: CASSQLGPTGNTIYF.

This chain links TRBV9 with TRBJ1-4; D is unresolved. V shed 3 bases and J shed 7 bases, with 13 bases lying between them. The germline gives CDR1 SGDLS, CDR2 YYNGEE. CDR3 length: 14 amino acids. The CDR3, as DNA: TGTGCCAGCAGCGGAGGCCCCTTTGGTGAAAAACTGTTTTTT. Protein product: CASSGGPFGEKLFF.

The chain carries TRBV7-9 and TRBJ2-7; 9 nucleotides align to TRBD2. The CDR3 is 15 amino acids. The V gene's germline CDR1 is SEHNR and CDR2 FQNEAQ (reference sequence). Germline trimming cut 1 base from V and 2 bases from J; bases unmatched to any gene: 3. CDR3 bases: TGTGCCAGCAGCTTAGGGAAGCGGGGGGCCTACGAGCAGTACTTC. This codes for CASSLGKRGAYEQYF.

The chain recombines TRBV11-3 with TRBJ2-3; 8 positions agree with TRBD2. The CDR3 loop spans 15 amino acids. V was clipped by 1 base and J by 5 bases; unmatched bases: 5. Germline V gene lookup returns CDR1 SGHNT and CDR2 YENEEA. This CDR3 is CASSLAGGQLDTQYF. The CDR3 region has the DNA TGTGCCAGCAGCTTAGCGGGGGGGCAATTAGATACGCAGTATTTT.